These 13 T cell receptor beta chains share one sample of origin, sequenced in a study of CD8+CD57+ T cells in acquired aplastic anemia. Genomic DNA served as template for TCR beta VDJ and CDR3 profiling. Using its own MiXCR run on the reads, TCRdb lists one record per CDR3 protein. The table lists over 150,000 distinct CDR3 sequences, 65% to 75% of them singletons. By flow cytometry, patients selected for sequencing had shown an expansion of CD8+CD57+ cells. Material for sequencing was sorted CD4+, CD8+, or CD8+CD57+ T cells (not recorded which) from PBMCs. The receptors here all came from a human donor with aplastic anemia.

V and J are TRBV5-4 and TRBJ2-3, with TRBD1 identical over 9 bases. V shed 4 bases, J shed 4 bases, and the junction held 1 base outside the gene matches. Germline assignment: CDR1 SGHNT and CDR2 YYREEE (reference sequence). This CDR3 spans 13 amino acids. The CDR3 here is CASSGTGSDTQYF. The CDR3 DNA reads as TGTGCCAGCAGCGGGACAGGGTCAGATACGCAGTATTTT.

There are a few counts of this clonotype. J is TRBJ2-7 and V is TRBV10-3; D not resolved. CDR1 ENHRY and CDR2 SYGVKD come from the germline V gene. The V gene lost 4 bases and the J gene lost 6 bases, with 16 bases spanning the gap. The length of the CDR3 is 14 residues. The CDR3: CAISGGQRRVEQYF. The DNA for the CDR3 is TGTGCCATCAGTGGCGGTCAGCGAAGGGTCGAGCAGTACTTC.

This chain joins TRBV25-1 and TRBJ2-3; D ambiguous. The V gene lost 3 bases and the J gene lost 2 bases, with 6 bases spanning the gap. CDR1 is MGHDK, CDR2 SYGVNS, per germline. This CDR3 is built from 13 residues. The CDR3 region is CASSERTTDTQYF. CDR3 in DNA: TGTGCCAGCAGTGAGAGAACCACAGATACGCAGTATTTT.

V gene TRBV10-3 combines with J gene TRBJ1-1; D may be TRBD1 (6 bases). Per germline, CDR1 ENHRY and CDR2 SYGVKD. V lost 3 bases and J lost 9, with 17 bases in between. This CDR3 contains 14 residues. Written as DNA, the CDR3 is TGTGCCATCAGTGAACCTACAGGGACGCCTAAAGCTTTCTTT. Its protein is CAISEPTGTPKAFF.

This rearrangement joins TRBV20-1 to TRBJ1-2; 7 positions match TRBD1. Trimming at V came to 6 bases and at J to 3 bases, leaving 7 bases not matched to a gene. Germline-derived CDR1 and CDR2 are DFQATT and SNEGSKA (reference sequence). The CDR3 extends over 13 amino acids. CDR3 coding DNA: TGCAGTGCCTCAACCGGGACAGACTATGGCTACACCTTC. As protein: CSASTGTDYGYTF.

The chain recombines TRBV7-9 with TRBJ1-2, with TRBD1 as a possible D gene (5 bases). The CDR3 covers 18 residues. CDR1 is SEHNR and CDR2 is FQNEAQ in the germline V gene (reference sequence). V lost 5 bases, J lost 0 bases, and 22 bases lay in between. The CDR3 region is CASSGRMVDSLSNYGYTF. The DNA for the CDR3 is TGTGCCAGCAGCGGGAGGATGGTCGACAGCCTCTCTAACTATGGCTACACCTTC.

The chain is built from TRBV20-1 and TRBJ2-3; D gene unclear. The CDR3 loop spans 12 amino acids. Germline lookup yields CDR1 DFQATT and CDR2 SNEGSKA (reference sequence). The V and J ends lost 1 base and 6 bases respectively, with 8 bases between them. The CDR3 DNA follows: TGCAGTGCTAGAGTGCCGGGTGATACGCAGTATTTT. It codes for CSARVPGDTQYF.

Here the CDR3 DNA reads TGCAGTGCTAGAGTACAGGGGCGAACCGCCTACGAGCAGTACTTC. Its protein product is CSARVQGRTAYEQYF. The V gene is TRBV20-1, the J gene TRBJ2-7; 7 bases are shared with TRBD1. From germline, CDR1 is DFQATT and CDR2 SNEGSKA (reference sequence). V lost 1 base to trimming and J lost 2 bases; unmatched junction nucleotides: 8. The CDR3 sequence is 15 residues long.

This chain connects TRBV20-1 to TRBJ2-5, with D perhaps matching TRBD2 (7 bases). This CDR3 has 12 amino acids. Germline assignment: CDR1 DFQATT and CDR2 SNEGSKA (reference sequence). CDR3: CSPGRGAETQYF. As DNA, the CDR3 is TGCTCCCCGGGCCGGGGGGCGGAGACCCAGTACTTC.

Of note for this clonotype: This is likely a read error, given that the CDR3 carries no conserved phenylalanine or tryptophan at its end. Here the CDR3 reads CASSSDWEAQYS. The CDR3 region has the DNA TGTGCCAGCAGCTCCGACTGGGAGGCCCAGTACTCC. The chain carries TRBV5-8 and TRBJ2-5, with D possibly being TRBD2 (6 bases). V lost 3 bases to trimming and J lost 9 bases, with 12 bases between them. Looked up from germline, CDR1 is SGHTS and CDR2 is YDEGEE. The CDR3 length is 12 residues.

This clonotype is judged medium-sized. The CDR3 region has the DNA TGTGCCAGCAGAGCCGGGACTAGCGACACAGATACGCAGTATTTT. Its protein is CASRAGTSDTDTQYF. The chain has TRBV6-4 and TRBJ2-3, with 10 positions matching TRBD2. The CDR3 totals 15 residues. The germline CDR1 and CDR2 sequences are MRHNA and SNTAGT. V shed 6 bases and J 2 bases; nucleotides not matched to a gene: 5.

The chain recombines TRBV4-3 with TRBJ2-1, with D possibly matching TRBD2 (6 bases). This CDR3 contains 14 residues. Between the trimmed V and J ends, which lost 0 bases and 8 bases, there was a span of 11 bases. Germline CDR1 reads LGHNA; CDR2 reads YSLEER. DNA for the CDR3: TGCGCCAGCAGCCAAGATGGGTGGGGGGATGAGCAGTTCTTC. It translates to CASSQDGWGDEQFF.

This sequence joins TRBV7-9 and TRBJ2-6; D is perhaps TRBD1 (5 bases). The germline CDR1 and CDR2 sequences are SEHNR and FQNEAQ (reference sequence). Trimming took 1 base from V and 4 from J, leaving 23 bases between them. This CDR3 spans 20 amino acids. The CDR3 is CASSLGRVDTVTSGANVLTF. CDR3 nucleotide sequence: TGTGCCAGCAGCTTAGGGCGTGTGGACACCGTCACCTCAGGGGCCAACGTCCTGACTTTC. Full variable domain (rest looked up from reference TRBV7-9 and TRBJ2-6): DTGVSQNPRHKITKRGQNVTFRCDPISEHNRLYWYRQTLGQGPEFLTYFQNEAQLEKSRLLSDRFSAERPKGSFSTLEIQRTEQGDSAMYLCASSLGRVDTVTSGANVLTFGAGSRLTVL.